The TCR beta chain described here comes from a study of cytomegalovirus exposure and HLA in healthy donors. Study observations and caveats: Common viral pathogens seemed to be connected with several of the most significant clusters, according to a later analysis.

This clone occurred a few times. Its antigen is unknown. Primers: 60 Vbeta forward and 13 Jbeta reverse. Assay used: immunoSEQ multiplex PCR; TCRdb lists only in-frame clones, some missing. The repertoire consists of under 150,000 clones, with 75% to 85% occurring once and the leading ten covering under 9.5%. These donors, healthy bone marrow donors, were studied. Germline V gene data show CDR1 as MDHEN and CDR2 as SYDVKM. The CDR3 is 12 amino acids. V lost 4 bases and J 9 bases, leaving 9 bases between the germline ends. The chain carries TRBV28 and TRBJ1-4; D is uncertain. The sequencing input was PBMCs. The sequence came from a woman between 50 and 59 years old in good health and CMV-seropositive. CDR3 nucleotides: TGTGCCAGCAGTTCCCCCGGTAAAAAACTGTTTTTT. Translated: CASSSPGKKLFF.